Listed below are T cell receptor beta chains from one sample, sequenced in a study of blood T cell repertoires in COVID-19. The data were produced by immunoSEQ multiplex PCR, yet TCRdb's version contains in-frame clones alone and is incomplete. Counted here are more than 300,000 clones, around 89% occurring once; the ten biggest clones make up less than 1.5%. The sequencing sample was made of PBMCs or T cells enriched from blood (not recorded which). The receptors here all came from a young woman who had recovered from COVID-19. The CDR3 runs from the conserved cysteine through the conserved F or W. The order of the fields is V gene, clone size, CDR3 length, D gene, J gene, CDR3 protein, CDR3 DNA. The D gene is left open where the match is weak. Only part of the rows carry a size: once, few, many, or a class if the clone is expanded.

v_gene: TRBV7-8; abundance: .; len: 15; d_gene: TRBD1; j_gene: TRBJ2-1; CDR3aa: CASSPQGGPYNEQFF; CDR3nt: TGTGCCAGCAGCCCGCAAGGGGGCCCTTACAATGAGCAGTTCTTC
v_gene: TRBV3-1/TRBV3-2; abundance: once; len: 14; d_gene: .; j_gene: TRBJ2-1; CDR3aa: CASSPITELNEQFF; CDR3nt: TGTGCCAGCAGCCCGATAACCGAACTGAATGAGCAGTTCTTC
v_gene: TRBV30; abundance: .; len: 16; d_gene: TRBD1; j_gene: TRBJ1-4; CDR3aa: CAWTQITTGSNEKLFF; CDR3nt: TGTGCCTGGACTCAGATAACGACAGGGAGTAATGAAAAACTGTTTTTT
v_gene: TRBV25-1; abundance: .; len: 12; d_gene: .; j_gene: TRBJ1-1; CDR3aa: CASSVGDTEAFF; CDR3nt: TGTGCCAGCAGTGTAGGGGATACTGAAGCTTTCTTT
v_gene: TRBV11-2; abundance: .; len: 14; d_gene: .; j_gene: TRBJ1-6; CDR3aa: CASSLVRGGSPLHF; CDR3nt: TGTGCCAGCAGCTTAGTCAGGGGCGGTTCACCCCTCCACTTT
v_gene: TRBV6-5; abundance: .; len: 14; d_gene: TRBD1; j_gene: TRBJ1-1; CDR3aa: CASSPTGIYTEAFF; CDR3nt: TGTGCCAGCAGCCCGACAGGGATCTACACTGAAGCTTTCTTT
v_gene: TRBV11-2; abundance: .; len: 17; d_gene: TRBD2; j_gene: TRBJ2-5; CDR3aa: CASSGLAGGRSQETQYF; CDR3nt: TGTGCCAGCAGCGGACTAGCGGGGGGCAGATCCCAAGAGACCCAGTACTTC
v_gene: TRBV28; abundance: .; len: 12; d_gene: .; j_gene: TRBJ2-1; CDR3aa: CAWGRSYNEQFF; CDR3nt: TGTGCCTGGGGGAGGTCCTACAATGAGCAGTTCTTC
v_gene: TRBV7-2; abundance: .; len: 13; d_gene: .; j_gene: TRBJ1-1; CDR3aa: CASSKRGPYEAFF; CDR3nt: TGTGCCAGCAGCAAAAGGGGTCCCTATGAAGCTTTCTTT
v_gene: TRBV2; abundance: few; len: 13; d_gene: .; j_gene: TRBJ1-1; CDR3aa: CASNLQGTTEAFF; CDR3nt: TGTGCCAGCAACCTACAGGGTACAACTGAAGCTTTCTTT
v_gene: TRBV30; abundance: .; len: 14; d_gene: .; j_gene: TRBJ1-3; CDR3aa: CAWSDRVSGNTIYF; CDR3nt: TGTGCCTGGAGTGACAGGGTCTCTGGAAACACCATATATTTT
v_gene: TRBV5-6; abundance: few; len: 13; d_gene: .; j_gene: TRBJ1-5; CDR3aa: CASSLSGNQPQHF; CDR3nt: TGTGCCAGCAGCTTGTCAGGCAATCAGCCCCAGCATTTT
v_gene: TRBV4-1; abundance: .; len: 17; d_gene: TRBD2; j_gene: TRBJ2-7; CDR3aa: CASSQEGAGGLLYEQYF; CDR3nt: TGCGCCAGCAGCCAAGAAGGAGCGGGGGGCCTCCTGTACGAGCAGTACTTC
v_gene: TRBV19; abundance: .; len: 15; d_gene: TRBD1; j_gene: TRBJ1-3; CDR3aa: CASSIVRTGGNTIYF; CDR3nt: TGTGCCAGTAGTATCGTCCGGACAGGGGGAAACACCATATATTTT
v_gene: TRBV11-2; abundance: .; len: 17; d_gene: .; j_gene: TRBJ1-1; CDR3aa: CASSLDYERAMNTEAFF; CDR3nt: TGTGCCAGCAGCTTAGATTACGAGAGGGCGATGAACACTGAAGCTTTCTTT
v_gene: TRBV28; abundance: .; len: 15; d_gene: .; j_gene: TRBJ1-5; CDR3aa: CASSFSPGFRQPQHF; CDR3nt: TGTGCCAGCAGTTTTAGTCCGGGGTTTAGACAGCCCCAGCATTTT
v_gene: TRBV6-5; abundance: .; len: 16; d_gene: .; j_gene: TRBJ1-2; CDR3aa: CASSYLYGEPIYGYTF; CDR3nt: TGTGCCAGCAGTTACCTGTACGGGGAACCTATCTATGGCTACACCTTC
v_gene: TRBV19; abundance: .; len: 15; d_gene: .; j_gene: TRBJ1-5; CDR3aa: CASSPRAGNNQPQHF; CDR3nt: TGTGCCAGTAGTCCTCGGGCAGGGAACAATCAGCCCCAGCATTTT
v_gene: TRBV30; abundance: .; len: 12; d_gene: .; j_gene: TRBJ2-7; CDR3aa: CAWSVRAGEQYF; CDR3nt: TGTGCCTGGAGTGTACGAGCCGGCGAGCAGTACTTC
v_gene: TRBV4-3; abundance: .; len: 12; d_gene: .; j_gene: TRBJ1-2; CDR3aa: CASSQVGGGYTF; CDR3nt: TGCGCCAGCAGCCAAGTCGGCGGTGGCTACACCTTC
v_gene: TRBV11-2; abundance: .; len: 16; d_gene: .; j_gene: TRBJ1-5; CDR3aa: CASSLAGGVSNQPQHF; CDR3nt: TGTGCCAGCAGCTTAGCTGGAGGGGTATCCAATCAGCCCCAGCATTTT
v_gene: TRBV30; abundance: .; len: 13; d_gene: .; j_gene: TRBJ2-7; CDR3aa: CAWTSGTLYEQYF; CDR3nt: TGTGCCTGGACCTCCGGGACACTCTACGAGCAGTACTTC